Following are 10 T cell receptor beta chains from one sample sequenced in a study of blood T cell repertoires in COVID-19. Data came from immunoSEQ multiplex PCR; TCRdb stores just in-frame clones and leaves some out. The sample contains 95,000 to 100,000 clones, around 87% of which appear only once. The sample comprised peripheral blood. Receptors were obtained from a woman in her 30s with acute or convalescent COVID-19.

The V call is TRBV14, the J call TRBJ2-7, with 10 bases lining up with TRBD1. Germline CDR1 reads SGHDN; CDR2 reads FVKESK. The CDR3 is made up of 15 amino acids. V dropped 5 bases and J dropped 2; count of bases not matched to a gene: 6. CDR3 amino acids: CASSEGQGFTYEQYF. Here the CDR3 DNA reads TGTGCCAGCAGCGAGGGACAGGGGTTTACCTACGAGCAGTACTTC.

The genes are TRBV6-5 and TRBJ2-1; D possibly corresponds to TRBD2 (5 bases). The CDR3 contains 13 residues. Trimming took 2 bases from V and 5 from J, leaving 7 bases between them. The V gene's germline CDR1 is MNHEY and CDR2 SVGAGI. In nucleotides, the CDR3 is TGTGCCAGCAGTTACAACGGGAACAATGAGCAGTTCTTC. Translation gives CASSYNGNNEQFF.

J is TRBJ2-3 and V is TRBV5-1; TRBD2 matches 9 bases. The germline V gene encodes CDR1 SGHRS and CDR2 YFSETQ. This CDR3 has 15 amino acids. The V segment lost 5 bases and the J segment 0 bases; nucleotides outside the gene matches: 4. CDR3 region: CASRGLAGSTDTQYF. CDR3 sequence (DNA): TGCGCCAGCAGAGGGCTAGCGGGGAGCACAGATACGCAGTATTTT.

The rearrangement links TRBV11-3 to TRBJ2-7, with a tentative D call TRBD2 (6 bases). The CDR3 is 16 amino acids. Germline values: CDR1 SGHNT, CDR2 YENEEA. Trimming removed 2 bases at V and 6 bases at J, with 20 bases between. CDR3 in DNA: TGTGCCAGCAGCTTACAACCGGGACTCGCTACCGGCGAGCAGTACTTC. Amino acid sequence: CASSLQPGLATGEQYF.

The chain is built from TRBV30 and TRBJ2-3, with D maybe TRBD2 (6 bases). Trimming took off 2 bases at V and 3 bases at J, with 9 bases between the two ends. The CDR3 contains 13 residues. CDR1 is GTSNPN, CDR2 SVGIG, per germline (reference sequence). CDR3 amino acids: CAWSSGGTDTQYF. For the CDR3, the DNA is TGTGCCTGGAGTTCCGGGGGTACAGATACGCAGTATTTT.

The rearrangement links TRBV7-9 to TRBJ1-2, with D uncertain. In germline, CDR1 is SEHNR, CDR2 FQNEAQ (reference sequence). The CDR3 is 13 amino acids. The V gene lost 5 bases and the J gene lost 3 bases, with 10 bases spanning the gap. The CDR3 loop is CASSPPIDYGYTF. In DNA form, the CDR3 reads TGTGCCAGCAGCCCACCCATAGACTATGGCTACACCTTC.

V gene TRBV5-1 combines with J gene TRBJ1-1; D might be TRBD1 (5 bases). This CDR3 contains 16 residues. CDR1 is SGHRS, CDR2 YFSETQ, per germline. V lost 4 bases and J 2 bases, leaving 18 bases between the germline ends. The CDR3 DNA is TGCGCCAGCAGCCGCGGACGGCGGGACGGAAACACTGAAGCTTTCTTT. This codes for CASSRGRRDGNTEAFF.

The chain couples TRBV10-2 to TRBJ1-2, with D possibly being TRBD1 (6 bases). In germline, CDR1 is WSHSY, CDR2 SAAADI. The CDR3 has 12 residues. Trimming shortened V by 7 bases and J by 5 bases, and 11 bases separated the two germline ends. The CDR3 spells CASTDSDYGYTF. CDR3 bases: TGCGCCAGCACGGACAGCGATTATGGCTACACCTTC.

This clone was detected only a few times. This chain connects TRBV28 to TRBJ1-5, with D possibly TRBD1 on 6 matching bases. V was cut by 6 bases and J by 2 bases, with 14 bases left in between. There are 15 residues in the CDR3. Germline CDR1 is MDHEN and CDR2 is SYDVKM. This CDR3 is CASRSGQSGNQPQHF. The CDR3 coding sequence is TGTGCCAGCAGATCCGGACAGAGTGGCAATCAGCCCCAGCATTTT.

The rearrangement links TRBV30 to TRBJ2-1; 8 bases fit TRBD1. The length of the CDR3 is 16 residues. V was clipped by 2 bases and J by 7 bases; unmatched bases: 13. Germline V CDR1 and CDR2: GTSNPN, SVGIG (reference sequence). CDR3 in amino acids: CAWSPRQGFSSNEQFF. The DNA for the CDR3 is TGTGCCTGGAGTCCCCGACAGGGGTTTTCATCGAATGAGCAGTTCTTC.